This note documents a single TCR beta chain sequence. No antigen is known for it. Genomic DNA per cell subset filled all wells of several immunoSEQ plates. Data came from immunoSEQ multiplex PCR; TCRdb stores just in-frame clones and leaves some out. The top ten hold 1.5% of the sample, which has around 1 million clones, around 80% seen once. The sample belongs to a study of shared clonotypes between healthy human individuals. Study-wide results and caveats: Clonotype sharing across donors was expected to vary with sequencing depth. Generation probabilities were higher for clonotypes shared across all four sorted-subset donors than for unshared ones.

Germline loops: CDR1 MGHRA, CDR2 YSYEKL. The CDR3 contains 17 residues. Trimming took off 1 base at V and 2 bases at J, with 15 bases between the two ends. This chain links TRBV4-1 with TRBJ1-5, with D perhaps matching TRBD1 (5 bases). Specimen: memory CD4+ T cells sorted from blood. Subset indicated: CD45RA-negative fraction. The receptor comes from a man between 18 and 35 years old in good health. The CDR3, as DNA: TGCGCCAGCAGCCAAGGTCTTAGCCTAGGGGGCAATCAGCCCCAGCATTTT. Amino acids: CASSQGLSLGGNQPQHF.